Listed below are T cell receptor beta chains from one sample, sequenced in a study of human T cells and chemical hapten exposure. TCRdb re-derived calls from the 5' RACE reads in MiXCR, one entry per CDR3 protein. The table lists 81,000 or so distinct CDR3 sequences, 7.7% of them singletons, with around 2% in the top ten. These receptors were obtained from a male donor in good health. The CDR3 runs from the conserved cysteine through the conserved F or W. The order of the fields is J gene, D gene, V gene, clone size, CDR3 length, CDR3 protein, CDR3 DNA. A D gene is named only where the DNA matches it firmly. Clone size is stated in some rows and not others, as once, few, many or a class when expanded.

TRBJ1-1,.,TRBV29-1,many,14,CSVGGVGMNTEAFF,TGCAGCGTTGGGGGGGTGGGTATGAACACTGAAGCTTTCTTT
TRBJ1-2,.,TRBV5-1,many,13,CASSLEGLYGYTF,TGCGCCAGCAGCTTGGAGGGACTCTATGGCTACACCTTC
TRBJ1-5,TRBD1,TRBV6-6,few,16,CASSINPGQAPGPQHF,TGTGCCAGCAGCATTAACCCCGGACAGGCGCCGGGTCCCCAGCATTTT
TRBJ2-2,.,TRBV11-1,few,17,CASSPGSISLNTGELFF,TGTGCCAGCAGCCCAGGATCTATCAGTTTGAACACCGGGGAGCTGTTTTTT
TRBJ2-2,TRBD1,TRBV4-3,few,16,CASSRPTGANPGELFF,TGCGCCAGCAGCAGACCGACAGGGGCTAATCCCGGGGAGCTGTTTTTT
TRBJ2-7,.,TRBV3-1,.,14,CASSQSYRVGEQYF,TGTGCCAGCAGCCAAAGCTACAGGGTTGGCGAGCAGTACTTC
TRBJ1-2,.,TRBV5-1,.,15,CASSPGTLTNYGYTF,TGCGCCAGCAGCCCCGGGACTTTAACTAACTATGGCTACACCTTC
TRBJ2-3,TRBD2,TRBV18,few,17,CASSPPGLAGGTDTQYF,TGTGCCAGCTCACCACCCGGACTAGCGGGAGGCACAGATACGCAGTATTTT
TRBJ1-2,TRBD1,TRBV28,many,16,CASSHHRDREVYGYTF,TGTGCCAGCAGTCACCATCGGGACAGGGAAGTCTATGGCTACACCTTC
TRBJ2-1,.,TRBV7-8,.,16,CASSLEGTSSYNEQFF,TGTGCCAGCAGCTTAGAGGGGACGAGCTCCTACAATGAGCAGTTCTTC
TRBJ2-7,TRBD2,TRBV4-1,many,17,CASSQDGLAGGVYEQYF,TGCGCCAGCAGCCAAGATGGTCTAGCGGGAGGGGTTTACGAGCAGTACTTC